These 9 T cell receptor beta chains share one sample of origin, sequenced in a study of blood T cells in healthy people across ages. Next came a second PCR, run for about 7 to 12 cycles, which used a sample-barcoded 5' primer along with a J-beta primer mix. From the 5' RACE reads, TCRdb called clonotypes with MiXCR, one entry per CDR3 protein. The data show around 850,000 distinct CDR3 sequences, 30% to 45% seen once. Specimen: blood. These receptors all stem from a man aged 18 to 30 in good health.

A remark on this clonotype: At one boundary the junction diverges from the germline segment, which might be a read error. The chain links TRBV4-2 to TRBJ1-6; maybe TRBD1 (5 bases). Germline V gene lookup returns CDR1 LGHNA and CDR2 YNFKEQ. The CDR3 spans 17 residues. CDR3 residues: CASSPTGGGEVNAPLHF. The DNA for the CDR3 is TGTGCCAGCAGCCCCACCGGTGGAGGGGAGGTTAATGCACCCCTCCACTTT.

This clonotype was recorded a few times. V and J are TRBV10-3 and TRBJ1-1; weak D call: TRBD1 (6 bases). Germline loops: CDR1 ENHRY, CDR2 SYGVKD. The CDR3 is 18 amino acids. Trimming removed 6 bases at V and 1 base at J, with 24 bases between. Here the CDR3 DNA reads TGTGCCATCAGGGGGGGACTATTGGCGGACAGATGGAACACTGAAGCTTTCTTT. It encodes CAIRGGLLADRWNTEAFF.

About this clonotype itself: Germline and junction disagree at one end, which may indicate a read error. The V gene is TRBV4-1, the J gene TRBJ2-2; 8 nucleotides match TRBD1. This CDR3 region has 15 residues. CDR1 MGHRA and CDR2 YSYEKL come from the germline V gene. CDR3 in DNA: TGCGCCGGCAGCCAACGGACAGGGTTCACCGGGGAGCTGTTTTTT. This gives the protein CAGSQRTGFTGELFF.

The rearrangement uses TRBV12-3 or TRBV12-4 and TRBJ1-6; TRBD1 matches 7 bases. CDR3 size: 15 residues. The V and J ends lost 5 bases and 6 bases, in that order; junction bases with no gene match: 7. The CDR3 coding sequence is TGTGCCAGCAGTGTTCGGACAGGCCTTAATTCACCCCTCCACTTT. Its protein is CASSVRTGLNSPLHF.

This sequence joins TRBV7-9 and TRBJ1-3; D is ambiguous. This CDR3 contains 16 residues. Germline CDR1 is SEHNR and CDR2 is FQNEAQ (reference sequence). V gave up 5 bases and J gave up 6 bases, with 20 bases separating them. CDR3 DNA sequence: TGTGCCAGCAGCCGCGGAGGAGGTCAGAAGCAAAACACCATATATTTT. This translates into CASSRGGGQKQNTIYF.

A word on this clonotype: With a much larger clone just one base away, this may be a read error. The chain has TRBV14 and TRBJ2-1; 9 bases match TRBD2. V lost 10 bases to trimming and J lost 1 base; unmatched junction nucleotides: 8. This CDR3 has 15 amino acids. In germline, CDR1 is SGHDN, CDR2 FVKESK. Here the CDR3 DNA reads TGTGCCAACAGACCCACTAGCGGGTCCTACAATGAGCAGTTCTTC. Protein sequence: CANRPTSGSYNEQFF.

This clonotype was seen a handful of times. The J gene is TRBJ1-2, the V gene TRBV25-1; TRBD1 aligns across 8 bases. CDR3 size: 16 residues. Germline assignment: CDR1 MGHDK and CDR2 SYGVNS. J was trimmed by 2 bases and V by 3 bases; bases with no gene match: 8. CDR3 nucleotides: TGTGCCAGCAGTGAGGGGCGGACAGGGCTAAACTATGGCTACACCTTC. Translation: CASSEGRTGLNYGYTF.

Only one count was recorded for this clonotype. The chain has TRBV28 and TRBJ1-1, with 7 nucleotides matching TRBD1. Germline V CDR1 and CDR2: MDHEN, SYDVKM. There are 16 residues in the CDR3. V trimming: 3 bases; J trimming: 0 bases; junction bases outside the gene matches: 7. The CDR3 loop reads CASSLPGQRMNTEAFF. The CDR3 coding sequence is TGTGCCAGCAGTTTGCCGGGACAGCGCATGAACACTGAAGCTTTCTTT.

This clonotype has only a few counts. The rearrangement uses TRBV15 and TRBJ1-1; D possibly corresponds to TRBD1 (6 bases). Trimming pared 6 bases from V and 1 base from J, leaving 9 bases between. The CDR3 extends over 13 amino acids. Per the germline V gene, CDR1 is LNHNV and CDR2 is YYDKDF (reference sequence). CDR3 amino acids: CATREGGNTEAFF. The CDR3 DNA sequence: TGTGCCACCAGGGAGGGGGGGAACACTGAAGCTTTCTTT.